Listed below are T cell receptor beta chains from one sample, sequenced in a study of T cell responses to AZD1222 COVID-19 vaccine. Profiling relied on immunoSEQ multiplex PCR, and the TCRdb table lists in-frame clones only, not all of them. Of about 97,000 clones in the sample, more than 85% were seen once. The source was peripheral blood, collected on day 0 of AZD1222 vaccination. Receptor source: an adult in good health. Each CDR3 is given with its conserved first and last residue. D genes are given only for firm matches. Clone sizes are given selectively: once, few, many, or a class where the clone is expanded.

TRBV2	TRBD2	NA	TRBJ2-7	CASSVAGTYEQYF	TGTGCCAGCAGTGTAGCGGGGACCTACGAGCAGTACTTC
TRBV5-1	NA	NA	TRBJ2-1	CASGLSAEATYNEQFF	TGCGCCAGCGGATTGTCAGCTGAGGCTACCTACAATGAGCAGTTCTTC
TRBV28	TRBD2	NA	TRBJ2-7	CASLPSGSGSYEQYF	TGTGCCAGCCTCCCCAGCGGGAGTGGTTCCTACGAGCAGTACTTC
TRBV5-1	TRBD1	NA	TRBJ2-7	CASSLDGTGGYEQYF	TGCGCCAGCAGCTTGGACGGGACAGGGGGCTACGAGCAGTACTTC
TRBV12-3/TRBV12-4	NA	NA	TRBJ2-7	CASSFGPGVEQYF	TGTGCCAGCAGCTTTGGGCCAGGAGTCGAGCAGTACTTC
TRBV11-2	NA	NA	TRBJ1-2	CASSPPGGRGGYTF	TGTGCCAGCAGCCCCCCCGGGGGAAGGGGTGGCTACACCTTC
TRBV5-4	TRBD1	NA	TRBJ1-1	CASSIPGQGNTEAFF	TGTGCCAGCAGCATACCGGGACAGGGGAACACTGAAGCTTTCTTT
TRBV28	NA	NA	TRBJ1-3	CASSLWTGDSGNTIYF	TGTGCCAGCAGTTTATGGACAGGAGACTCTGGAAACACCATATATTTT
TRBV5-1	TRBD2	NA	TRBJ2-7	CASSLRGDSEQYF	TGCGCCAGCAGCTTGCGGGGGGATTCCGAGCAGTACTTC
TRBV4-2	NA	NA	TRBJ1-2	CASSQVVPGESYGYTF	TGTGCCAGCAGCCAAGTTGTCCCTGGTGAGAGCTATGGCTACACCTTC
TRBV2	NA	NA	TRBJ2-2	CASKFSQGSGELFF	TGTGCCAGCAAATTCTCGCAGGGGTCCGGGGAGCTGTTTTTT
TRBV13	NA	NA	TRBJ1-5	CASSQTNQPQHF	TGTGCCAGCAGCCAGACTAATCAGCCCCAGCATTTT
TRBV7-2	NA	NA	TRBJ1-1	CASSLGAWMAFF	TGTGCCAGCAGCTTAGGGGCCTGGATGGCTTTCTTT
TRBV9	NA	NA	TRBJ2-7	CASSRDSSYEQYF	TGTGCCAGCAGCCGTGACAGTTCCTACGAGCAGTACTTC
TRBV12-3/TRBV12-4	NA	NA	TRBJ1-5	CASSLGSNQPQHF	TGTGCCAGCAGTTTAGGGAGCAATCAGCCCCAGCATTTT
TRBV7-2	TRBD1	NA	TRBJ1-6	CASSLTGQGGSPLHF	TGTGCCAGCAGCTTAACGGGACAGGGGGGTTCACCCCTCCACTTT
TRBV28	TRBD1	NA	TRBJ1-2	CASSWTGQGNYGYTF	TGTGCCAGCAGTTGGACGGGACAGGGTAACTATGGCTACACCTTC
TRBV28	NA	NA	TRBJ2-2	CASSLGGQAGELFF	TGTGCCAGCAGTTTAGGTGGTCAGGCCGGGGAGCTGTTTTTT
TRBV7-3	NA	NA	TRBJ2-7	CASSLGWTSEQYF	TGTGCCAGCAGCTTAGGGTGGACAAGCGAGCAGTACTTC
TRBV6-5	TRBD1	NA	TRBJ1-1	CASSYPGGGPNTEAFF	TGTGCCAGCAGTTACCCAGGGGGTGGACCGAACACTGAAGCTTTCTTT
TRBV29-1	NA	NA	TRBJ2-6	CSVAGVSSGANVLTF	TGCAGCGTTGCGGGGGTTAGCTCTGGGGCCAACGTCCTGACTTTC
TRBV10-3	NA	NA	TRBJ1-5	CASTGQGNQPQHF	TGTGCTTCAACAGGGCAGGGGAATCAGCCCCAGCATTTT
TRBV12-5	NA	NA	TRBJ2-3	CASGADSSTDTQYF	TGTGCTAGTGGGGCCGACAGCTCGACAGATACGCAGTATTTT
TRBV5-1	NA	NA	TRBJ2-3	CASSLARGVADTQYF	TGCGCCAGCAGCTTGGCGAGGGGGGTTGCAGATACGCAGTATTTT
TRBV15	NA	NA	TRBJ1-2	CATSRGQSLDYGYTF	TGTGCCACCAGCAGAGGACAGTCACTAGACTATGGCTACACCTTC
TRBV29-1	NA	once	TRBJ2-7	CSVVQGNSYEQYF	TGCAGCGTTGTACAGGGTAACTCCTACGAGCAGTACTTC
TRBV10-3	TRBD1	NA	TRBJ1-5	CAISDGTGVNQPQHF	TGTGCCATCAGTGACGGGACAGGGGTGAATCAGCCCCAGCATTTT
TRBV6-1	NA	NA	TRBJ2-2	CASKRDLNTGELFF	TGTGCCAGCAAAAGGGACCTCAACACCGGGGAGCTGTTTTTT
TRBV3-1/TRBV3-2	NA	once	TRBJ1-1	CASPGLSNTEAFF	TGTGCCAGCCCCGGTCTCTCGAACACTGAAGCTTTCTTT
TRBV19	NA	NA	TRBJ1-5	CASSTLLRGDNQPQHF	TGTGCCAGTAGTACCCTTTTACGGGGGGACAATCAGCCCCAGCATTTT
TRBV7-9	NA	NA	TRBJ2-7	CASSRDSRDTYEQYF	TGTGCCAGCAGCCGAGACTCCCGGGACACCTACGAGCAGTACTTC
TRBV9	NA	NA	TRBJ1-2	CASSVDRNYGYTF	TGTGCCAGCAGCGTCGACAGGAACTATGGCTACACCTTC
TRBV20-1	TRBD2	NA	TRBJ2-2	CSASSPTSGYTGELFF	TGCAGTGCTAGTTCCCCGACTAGCGGGTACACCGGGGAGCTGTTTTTT
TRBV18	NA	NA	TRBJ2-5	CASQEQETQYF	TGTGCCAGCCAGGAACAAGAGACCCAGTACTTC
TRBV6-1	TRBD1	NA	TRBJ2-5	CASSESGTGTVRTQYF	TGTGCCAGCAGTGAATCCGGGACAGGGACTGTTCGGACCCAGTACTTC
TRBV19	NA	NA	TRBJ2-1	CASRVLGGPGEQFF	TGTGCCAGTAGGGTCTTGGGGGGGCCTGGTGAGCAGTTCTTC
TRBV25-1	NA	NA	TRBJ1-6	CASSEFGRGDSPLHF	TGTGCCAGCAGTGAATTTGGCAGGGGCGATTCACCCCTCCACTTT
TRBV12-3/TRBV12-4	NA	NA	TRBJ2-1	CASRGVFRNEQFF	TGTGCCAGCAGAGGGGTATTCCGCAATGAGCAGTTCTTC
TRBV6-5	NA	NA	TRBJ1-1	CASSSAGGTEAFF	TGTGCCAGCAGTTCTGCGGGGGGGACTGAAGCTTTCTTT
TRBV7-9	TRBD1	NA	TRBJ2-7	CASSLARGTGISYEQYF	TGTGCCAGCAGCTTAGCGAGAGGGACAGGGATTTCCTACGAGCAGTACTTC
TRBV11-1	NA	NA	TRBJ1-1	CASSLKLNTEAFF	TGTGCCAGCAGCTTAAAGTTGAACACTGAAGCTTTCTTT
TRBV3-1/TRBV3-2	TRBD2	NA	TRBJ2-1	CASSRGAGGLIIEQFF	TGTGCCAGCAGCCGGGGTGCGGGGGGGTTGATTATAGAGCAGTTCTTC
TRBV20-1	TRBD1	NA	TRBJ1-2	CSASIEGATGYTF	TGCAGTGCTAGTATCGAGGGGGCAACTGGCTACACCTTC
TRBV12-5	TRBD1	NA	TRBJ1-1	CASGTGGLNTEAFF	TGTGCTAGTGGTACAGGGGGCTTGAACACTGAAGCTTTCTTT
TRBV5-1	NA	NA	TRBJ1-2	CASSTTGSDYGYTF	TGCGCCAGCAGCACAACAGGGTCGGACTATGGCTACACCTTC
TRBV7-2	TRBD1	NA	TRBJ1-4	CASSLQGQGAGKLFF	TGTGCCAGCAGCCTTCAGGGACAGGGGGCGGGAAAACTGTTTTTT